In this sample, the clone carrying this T cell receptor (beta chain) turned up many times. What it binds is unknown. Inclusion characteristics of ophthalmopathy patients comprised a Clinical Activity Score of at least 3, a NOSPECS grade of at least 4, and duration under 3 months. The PBMCs had their origin in less than 13 ml of fresh peripheral blood. Germline trimming cut 7 bases from V and 7 bases from J; bases unmatched to any gene: 13. CDR3 length: 15 amino acids. Germline CDR1 reads MDHEN; CDR2 reads SYDVKM. The sample belongs to a study of T cells in Graves' hyperthyroidism and ophthalmopathy. Broader study findings: A 13 V-J signature model discriminated ophthalmopathy versus stable hyperthyroidism.

Amplification targeted TCR beta CDR3 regions from RNA transcripts. The HTBI primer set drove a first-round RT-PCR of the TCR CDR3. Via MiXCR, TCRdb re-called the multiplex PCR reads, giving one row per CDR3 protein. The sample includes around 500,000 distinct CDR3 sequences, about 16% of them seen just once. The TCR originated in a woman in her thirties with Graves' ophthalmopathy. The chain employs TRBV28 and TRBJ2-1, with 7 bases fitting TRBD2. The sample taken for sequencing was blood. CDR3 amino acids: CASNSYGRESNEQFF. In DNA, the CDR3 is TGTGCCAGCAACTCTTACGGGCGGGAGTCTAATGAGCAGTTCTTC.